This TCR beta chain appears in the sequencing data of a study of blood T cell repertoires in COVID-19. Study-level information: Samples of COVID-19 (acute and convalescent) were obtained from the United States, Italy and Spain. PBMCs, B-cell-depleted T cells, or T cells were the source of the cDNA or gDNA that made up the material.

This clone showed up just a few times. Additional DNA sequences in this sample encode the identical CDR3. The CDR3 totals 15 residues. The V gene's germline CDR1 is SGHRS and CDR2 YFSETQ. The V gene end was trimmed by 4 bases and the J gene end by 3 bases; junction bases not matched to a gene: 7. As handled by the study authors: The authors estimated nucleated cell counts from reference gene primer amplification. Repertoires were generated with immunoSEQ multiplex PCR, while TCRdb's copy carries only in-frame clones and drops some. V, J and clone size are taken as reported in that table, and D and trimming were inferred from the DNA itself. The sample consists of around 140,000 clones, 80% of them appearing once.

The chain employs TRBV5-1 and TRBJ1-5, with 7 bases fitting TRBD1. The specimen sequenced was peripheral blood. The clonotype was recovered from a man in his 70s who had recovered from COVID-19. CDR3 DNA sequence: TGCGCCAGCAGCCTCGAAGGGGGCTCCAATCAGCCCCAGCATTTT. Translated: CASSLEGGSNQPQHF.